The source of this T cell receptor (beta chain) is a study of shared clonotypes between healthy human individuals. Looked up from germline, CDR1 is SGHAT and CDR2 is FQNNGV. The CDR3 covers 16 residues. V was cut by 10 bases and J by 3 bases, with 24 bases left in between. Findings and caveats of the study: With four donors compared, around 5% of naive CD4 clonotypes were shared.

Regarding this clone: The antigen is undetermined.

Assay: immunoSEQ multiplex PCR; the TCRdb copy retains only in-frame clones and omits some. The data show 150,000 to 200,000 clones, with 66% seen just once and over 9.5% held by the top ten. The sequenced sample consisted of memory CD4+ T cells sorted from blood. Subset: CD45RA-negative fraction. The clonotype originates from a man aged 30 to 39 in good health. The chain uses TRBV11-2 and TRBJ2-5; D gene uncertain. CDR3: CATRRAQTGIEETQYF. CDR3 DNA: TGTGCCACCCGCCGGGCACAAACTGGGATTGAAGAGACCCAGTACTTC.